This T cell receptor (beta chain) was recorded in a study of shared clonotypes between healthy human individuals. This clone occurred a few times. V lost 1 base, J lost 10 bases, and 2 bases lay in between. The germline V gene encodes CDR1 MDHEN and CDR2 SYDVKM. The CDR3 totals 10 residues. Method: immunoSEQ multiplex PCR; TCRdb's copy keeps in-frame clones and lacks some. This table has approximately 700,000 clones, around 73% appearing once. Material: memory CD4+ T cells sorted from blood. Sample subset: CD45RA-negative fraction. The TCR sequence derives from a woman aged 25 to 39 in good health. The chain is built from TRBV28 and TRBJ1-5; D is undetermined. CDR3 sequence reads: CASSLSPQHF. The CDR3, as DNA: TGTGCCAGCAGTTTATCCCCCCAGCATTTT.